One sample yielded the 7 T cell receptor beta chains listed below, sequenced in a study of brain T cells in children with intractable seizures. Measured with immunoSEQ multiplex PCR; TCRdb has only the in-frame clones, and not every one. Counted here are tens of thousands of clones, about nine tenths occurring once; the ten biggest clones make up roughly 6.3%. Sequenced material: peripheral blood, taken at surgery. These receptors originate from a girl aged 2 to 10 with tuberous sclerosis and intractable seizures.

The CDR3 nucleotides are TGTGCCAGCAGTTTAGGGACAGGGGGCTTCTTGAACACCGGGGAGCTGTTTTTT. It is translated as CASSLGTGGFLNTGELFF. This chain uses TRBV27 with TRBJ2-2; 12 positions match TRBD1. The trim removed 2 bases at V and 1 base at J, leaving 5 bases unmatched. The V gene's germline CDR1 is MNHEY and CDR2 SMNVEV (reference sequence). This CDR3 has 18 residues.

This chain joins TRBV2 and TRBJ2-5; no clear D. CDR3 size: 14 residues. V was cut by 7 bases and J by 5 bases, with 17 bases left in between. Germline CDR1 reads SNHLY; CDR2 reads FYNNEI. In nucleotides, the CDR3 is TGTGCCAGCAAACCGGGCCTCCCAAAGGAGACCCAGTACTTC. Encoded protein: CASKPGLPKETQYF.

The chain uses TRBV9 and TRBJ1-1; D remains unclear. CDR3 length: 13 amino acids. With 0 bases removed from V and 0 bases from J, the gap between germline ends came to 3 bases. Germline V lookup: CDR1 SGDLS, CDR2 YYNGEE. The CDR3 here is CASSVGMNTEAFF. Here the CDR3 DNA reads TGTGCCAGCAGCGTAGGAATGAACACTGAAGCTTTCTTT.

The chain employs TRBV11-2 and TRBJ1-6, with TRBD1 matching 9 bases. This CDR3 is 17 amino acids long. Trimming removed 1 base from V and 7 bases from J; junction bases left unmatched: 8. In germline, CDR1 is SGHAT, CDR2 FQNNGV. The CDR3 region is CASSLGLSGTGNSPLHF. The DNA of the CDR3 is TGTGCCAGCAGCTTAGGCCTATCCGGGACAGGGAATTCACCCCTCCACTTT.

The chain links TRBV6-6 to TRBJ1-1; possibly TRBD1 for D (6 bases). CDR1 is MNHNY and CDR2 is SVGAGI in the germline V gene (reference sequence). This CDR3 comprises 14 residues. V was shortened by 2 bases and J by 7 bases, with 14 bases between the two germline ends. This chain's CDR3 is CASSYTTGNGEAFF. The CDR3, as DNA: TGTGCCAGCAGTTACACAACAGGGAACGGTGAAGCTTTCTTT.

CDR3 nucleotides: TGCGCCAGCAGTCCCCCGGGGGGGCCGGGGGATGAGCAGTTCTTC. The encoded protein is CASSPPGGPGDEQFF. This chain connects TRBV5-1 to TRBJ2-1, with 8 nucleotides matching TRBD2. The CDR3 spans 15 residues. CDR1 and CDR2 (germline): SGHRS, YFSETQ. J lost 8 bases, V lost 5 bases, and 12 bases had no gene match.

J is TRBJ1-5 and V is TRBV12-3 or TRBV12-4; no clear D gene. Trimming shortened V by 3 bases and J by 3 bases, and 0 bases separated the two germline ends. This CDR3 has 11 amino acids. DNA for the CDR3: TGTGCCAGCAGTTTCAATCAGCCCCAGCATTTT. Its protein product is CASSFNQPQHF.